This T cell receptor beta chain is drawn from a study of cytomegalovirus exposure and HLA in healthy donors. The PCR was carried out with 60 Vbeta primers and 13 Jbeta primers. Only in-frame clones appear in the TCRdb table, and some are missing; sequencing was by immunoSEQ multiplex PCR. The sample has roughly 200,000 clones, about 80% seen once. The CDR3 sequence is 20 residues long. CDR1 MNHEY and CDR2 SMNVEV come from the germline V gene (reference sequence). Losses at the gene ends were 5 bases for V and 0 bases for J; bases not matched to a gene: 18. The receptor was isolated from a woman aged 35 to 49 in good health and CMV-seronegative. The sample taken for sequencing was PBMCs. The chain is built from TRBV27 and TRBJ1-5; 8 bases map to TRBD1. The CDR3 nucleotides read TGTGCCAGCAGTCACGCCTCGACAGGGGTCCCCCCTTATAGCAATCAGCCCCAGCATTTT. Translated, it gives CASSHASTGVPPYSNQPQHF.